This TCR beta chain was sequenced for a study of technical replicates of blood from several donors. Sequenced by immunoSEQ multiplex PCR; TCRdb stores in-frame clones only, minus some. The sample shows tens of thousands of clones, 95% to 98% of them seen only once. This clone has only one observation. Germline CDR1 and CDR2: MRHNA and SNTAGT. V was trimmed by 3 bases and J by 3 bases, leaving 10 bases between them. The CDR3 runs to 14 residues. The rearrangement links TRBV6-4 to TRBJ2-3; D unresolved. The sequenced sample was T cells isolated from PBMCs. This TCR was sampled from a human donor in good health. DNA of the CDR3: TGTGCCAGCAGTGAACGGCTAGAAACAGATACGCAGTATTTT. Encoded protein: CASSERLETDTQYF.